These 29 T cell receptor beta chains were sequenced from one sample in a study of shared clonotypes between healthy human individuals (dated by TCRdb to the early 2020s). Library preparation used the immunoSEQ multiplex PCR assay. The immuneACCESS repertoire file appears here via TCRdb, limited to in-frame rearrangements. These files lack a portion of the clones; in checked studies, under half of the deficit traces to unresolved V genes, and the cause of the others is not known. The sample table shows some 500,000 clones, and 75% to 80% are seen once. The ten largest clones capture about 12% of the sample. What was sequenced was PBMCs. The receptors were gathered from a woman in her thirties or forties in good health. Some clones in this sample may be carry-over from other donors' samples.

This chain connects TRBV27 to TRBJ2-2; no clear D. The germline gives CDR1 MNHEY, CDR2 SMNVEV (reference sequence). V lost 5 bases, J lost 0 bases, and 13 bases lay in between. This CDR3 region has 16 residues. The CDR3 DNA sequence: TGTGCCAGCAGTAAGTCAGGAACAGCGAACACCGGGGAGCTGTTTTTT. It yields the protein CASSKSGTANTGELFF.

The gene calls are TRBV6-5 and TRBJ1-1; D gene uncertain. The CDR3 runs to 13 residues. The ends were cut back, 2 bases at V and 1 base at J, with 5 bases in the middle. Per germline, CDR1 MNHEY and CDR2 SVGAGI. The DNA of the CDR3 is TGTGCCAGCAGTTACGGCTGGAACACTGAAGCTTTCTTT. Translated: CASSYGWNTEAFF.

As regards this clone: A far larger clone differs by one base, so this is likely a read error. Here the CDR3 omits its conserved ending phenylalanine or tryptophan, so a read error is the likely source. The chain carries TRBV30 and TRBJ2-6; maybe TRBD1 (7 bases). Trimming left V 8 bases short and J 0 bases short, with 14 bases between. CDR3 length: 15 amino acids. Per germline, CDR1 GTSNPN and CDR2 SVGIG (reference sequence). The CDR3 DNA is TGTGCCCGGGGGACAGACCTCTCTGGGGCCAACGTCCTGACTTCC. Translating gives CARGTDLSGANVLTS.

The rearrangement uses TRBV10-2 and TRBJ2-1, with 14 bases matching TRBD2. Per the germline V gene, CDR1 is WSHSY and CDR2 is SAAADI. The CDR3 length is 16 residues. J gave up 4 bases and V 3 bases, and 2 bases lay outside the gene matches. As DNA, the CDR3 is TGCGCCAGCAGTGAAAGACTAGCGGGAGGGTACAATGAGCAGTTCTTC. Its protein is CASSERLAGGYNEQFF.

The chain uses TRBV18 and TRBJ1-2; TRBD1 is a possible D gene (5 bases). With 2 bases removed from V and 6 bases from J, the gap between germline ends came to 10 bases. This CDR3 has 13 amino acids. CDR1 is KGHSH and CDR2 is LQKENI in the germline V gene. The CDR3 loop reads CASSPSGVDGYTF. In DNA, the CDR3 is TGTGCCAGCTCACCATCGGGGGTGGATGGCTACACCTTC.

A word on this clone: With a much larger clone just one base away, this may be a read error. The chain links TRBV11-2 to TRBJ2-3; D may be TRBD2 (5 bases). Looked up from germline, CDR1 is SGHAT and CDR2 is FQNNGV. V was pared by 4 bases and J by 5 bases, with 13 bases between. The CDR3 length is 14 residues. This CDR3 is CASSSSTAGDTQYF. Here the CDR3 DNA reads TGTGCCAGCAGCTCCTCAACGGCGGGAGATACGCAGTATTTT.

This clone was seen a handful of times. The chain has TRBV7-9 and TRBJ2-7; D is unclear. Germline V gene lookup returns CDR1 SEHNR and CDR2 FQNEAQ (reference sequence). This CDR3 comprises 14 residues. V was shortened by 5 bases and J by 0 bases, with 11 bases between the two germline ends. Here the CDR3 DNA reads TGTGCCAGCAGCCGTACACAGAGCTCCTACGAGCAGTACTTC. Its protein is CASSRTQSSYEQYF.

The sample holds a few counts of this clone. The junction differs from germline at one of its ends, possibly a read error. The chain has TRBV27 and TRBJ2-2, with TRBD2 identical over 10 bases. Germline CDR1 and CDR2: MNHEY and SMNVEV (reference sequence). The CDR3 extends over 19 amino acids. The CDR3 DNA is TGTGCCGGCAGTTTATCCTATATCATGACTAGCGGGTACACCGGGGAGCTGTTTTTT. Protein sequence: CAGSLSYIMTSGYTGELFF.

V is TRBV6-7 and J is TRBJ1-6; possibly TRBD1 for D (6 bases). TRBV6-7 has ORF status, its function being uncertain. The CDR3 is 14 amino acids. V was shortened by 6 bases and J by 8 bases, with 14 bases between the two germline ends. The CDR3 loop is CASSRGGAYSPLHF. CDR3 bases: TGTGCCAGCAGCCGGGGGGGGGCGTATTCACCCCTCCACTTT.

CDR3 sequence (DNA): TGTGCCGCCAGCCGGTCTAACCCAGATACGCAGTATTTT. Protein: CAASRSNPDTQYF. The V and J genes are TRBV6-6 and TRBJ2-3; D unresolved. The germline CDR1 and CDR2 sequences are MNHNY and SVGAGI (reference sequence). V lost 11 bases to trimming and J lost 4 bases, with 16 bases between them. The CDR3 length is 13 residues.

The V and J genes are TRBV5-1 and TRBJ2-5; D tentatively fits TRBD1 or TRBD2 (7 bases each). The CDR3 extends over 14 amino acids. Germline lookup yields CDR1 SGHRS and CDR2 YFSETQ. The V end lost 4 bases, the J end lost 4 bases, and 14 bases lay between the germline ends. As DNA, the CDR3 is TGCGCCAGCAGCCCGACAGGGAGGGGAGAGACCCAGTACTTC. Its translation: CASSPTGRGETQYF.

The chain is built from TRBV10-2 and TRBJ2-7, with 16 nucleotides matching TRBD2. The J segment lost 4 bases and the V segment lost 10 bases, leaving 10 bases of the junction unmatched. The CDR3 totals 16 residues. Germline loops: CDR1 WSHSY, CDR2 SAAADI. The CDR3 loop is CATGTSGRARHYEQYF. The CDR3 region has the DNA TGCGCCACTGGGACTAGCGGGAGGGCCAGGCATTACGAGCAGTACTTC.

The chain has TRBV2 and TRBJ1-4, with D unclear. Germline V gene sequence: CDR1 SNHLY, CDR2 FYNNEI. With 3 bases removed from V and 7 bases from J, the gap between germline ends came to 9 bases. This CDR3 has 13 amino acids. CDR3 residues: CASSELRGEKLFF. DNA of the CDR3: TGTGCCAGCAGTGAGTTACGTGGTGAAAAACTGTTTTTT.

This chain uses TRBV28 with TRBJ2-1, with a tentative D call TRBD1 (5 bases). V was cut by 3 bases and J by 10 bases, with 19 bases left in between. The CDR3 has 15 amino acids. The germline CDR1 and CDR2 sequences are MDHEN and SYDVKM. This chain's CDR3 is CASSLGNRRGEEQFF. The CDR3 DNA reads as TGTGCCAGCAGTTTGGGGAACAGAAGGGGCGAAGAGCAGTTCTTC. Combining the CDR3 with reference TRBV28 and TRBJ2-1 gives the whole variable domain DVKVTQSSRYLVKRTGEKVFLECVQDMDHENMFWYRQDPGLGLRLIYFSYDVKMKEKGDIPEGYSVSREKKERFSLILESASTNQTSMYLCASSLGNRRGEEQFFGPGTRLTVL.

The J gene is TRBJ2-1, the V gene TRBV10-2; unclear D gene. Germline-derived CDR1 and CDR2 are WSHSY and SAAADI. The CDR3 length is 13 residues. Trimming took off 3 bases at V and 10 bases at J, with 13 bases between the two ends. CDR3 nucleotide sequence: TGCGCCAGCAGTGATACTGTGGGATGGGAGCAGTTCTTC. It codes for CASSDTVGWEQFF.

Many counts were recorded for this clone. The V call is TRBV5-1, the J call TRBJ2-7; the match to TRBD2 covers 13 bases. V lost 4 bases, J lost 5 bases, and 15 bases stayed unmatched. This CDR3 is 18 amino acids long. The germline gives CDR1 SGHRS, CDR2 YFSETQ. The CDR3 sequence is CASSLGTSGKPGEDEQYF. For the CDR3, the DNA is TGCGCCAGCAGCCTTGGGACTAGCGGGAAACCGGGGGAAGACGAGCAGTACTTC.

The chain carries TRBV5-4 and TRBJ1-2; 9 nucleotides agree with TRBD1. The CDR3 has 16 residues. The V gene's germline CDR1 is SGHNT and CDR2 YYREEE (reference sequence). J gave up 2 bases and V 5 bases, and 10 bases lay outside the gene matches. The CDR3 spells CASSYSHGQGNYGYTF. DNA for the CDR3: TGTGCCAGCAGTTATAGCCACGGACAGGGGAACTATGGCTACACCTTC.

The V call is TRBV4-2, the J call TRBJ2-3, with TRBD2 as a possible D gene (6 bases). The CDR3 runs 18 residues. Per germline, CDR1 LGHNA and CDR2 YNFKEQ. The germline V and J ends were trimmed by 0 bases and 4 bases, with 20 bases remaining between them. Written as DNA, the CDR3 is TGTGCCAGCAGCCAAGAGCGGAGGGTGGGGTCGGGACCAGATACGCAGTATTTT. Translation: CASSQERRVGSGPDTQYF.

This sequence joins TRBV2 and TRBJ1-4; a possible D gene is TRBD1 (5 bases). This CDR3 has 14 amino acids. V lost 3 bases, J lost 8 bases, and 13 bases lay in between. Germline V gene data show CDR1 as SNHLY and CDR2 as FYNNEI. The CDR3 DNA is TGTGCCAGCAGTGAGGGGGTCTTTCGGGAAAAACTGTTTTTT. The encoded protein is CASSEGVFREKLFF.

The chain links TRBV15 to TRBJ1-2, with D possibly TRBD1 on 6 matching bases. The CDR3 runs to 15 residues. CDR1 is LNHNV and CDR2 is YYDKDF in the germline V gene (reference sequence). The V end lost 0 bases, the J end lost 4 bases, and 12 bases lay between the germline ends. The CDR3 DNA is TGTGCCACCAGCAGAGATCTAACACAGGGCTATGGCTACACCTTC. The encoded protein is CATSRDLTQGYGYTF.

The gene calls are TRBV19 and TRBJ1-5, with 8 bases matching TRBD1. Germline V CDR1 and CDR2: LNHDA, SQIVND (reference sequence). The CDR3 is 13 amino acids. The V and J ends lost 3 bases and 7 bases, in that order; junction bases with no gene match: 2. This CDR3 reads CASSIDRGQPQHF. The CDR3 DNA sequence: TGTGCCAGTAGTATCGACAGGGGACAGCCCCAGCATTTT.

As for this clone: The junction does not match germline at one end; this may be a read error. V gene TRBV7-2 combines with J gene TRBJ1-2; TRBD1 matches 8 bases. The CDR3 totals 15 residues. Per germline, CDR1 SGHTA and CDR2 FQGNSA. The CDR3 is CASTLGPDRGGGYTF. The CDR3 DNA is TGTGCCAGCACCTTAGGCCCCGACAGGGGAGGTGGCTACACCTTC.

This clone was observed many times. This same CDR3 is encoded by further DNA sequences in the sample. The genes are TRBV7-2 and TRBJ2-2, with D possibly being TRBD2 (6 bases). The germline V gene encodes CDR1 SGHTA and CDR2 FQGNSA. V was trimmed by 9 bases and J by 2 bases, leaving 10 bases between them. CDR3 length: 13 residues. CDR3 bases: TGTGCCAGTCAGGGACTTAACACCGGGGAGCTGTTTTTT. It specifies CASQGLNTGELFF.

V gene TRBV6-1 combines with J gene TRBJ2-1; no clear D. This CDR3 has 16 amino acids. The V gene's germline CDR1 is MNHNS and CDR2 SASEGT. V was cut by 0 bases and J by 5 bases, with 14 bases left in between. CDR3 residues: CASSEAGSGLDNEQFF. The CDR3 region has the DNA TGTGCCAGCAGTGAAGCCGGGTCAGGCCTAGACAATGAGCAGTTCTTC.

This clone has just a few counts. The genes are TRBV15 and TRBJ2-7; weak D call: TRBD2 (6 bases). The ends were cut back, 0 bases at V and 6 bases at J, with 9 bases in the middle. The CDR3 length is 13 residues. The V gene's germline CDR1 is LNHNV and CDR2 YYDKDF (reference sequence). The CDR3 here is CATSRDLGGEQYF. CDR3 bases: TGTGCCACCAGCAGAGATCTGGGGGGCGAGCAGTACTTC.

About this clone itself: Only one base separates this from a far larger clonotype, so it likely reflects a read error. This sample also contains other DNA sequences that code for the same CDR3. The rearrangement uses TRBV5-1 and TRBJ2-7, with D possibly being TRBD1 (6 bases). CDR1 and CDR2 from the germline V gene are SGHRS and YFSETQ. V was clipped by 5 bases and J by 2 bases, with 14 bases between them. The CDR3 extends over 14 amino acids. Here the CDR3 reads CASSQGTVTYEQYF. The CDR3 DNA reads as TGCGCCAGCAGTCAGGGGACCGTCACCTACGAGCAGTACTTC.

The chain links TRBV18 to TRBJ2-1; the match to TRBD2 covers 7 bases. The CDR3 is 14 amino acids. Trimming at V came to 3 bases and at J to 4 bases, leaving 3 bases not matched to a gene. Germline V gene lookup returns CDR1 KGHSH and CDR2 LQKENI. CDR3: CASSPLGRYNEQFF. The CDR3 nucleotides read TGTGCCAGCTCACCGCTCGGGAGGTACAATGAGCAGTTCTTC.

The genes are TRBV2 and TRBJ2-7; D possibly corresponds to TRBD2 (6 bases). CDR3 size: 14 residues. V gave up 6 bases and J gave up 3 bases, with 15 bases separating them. Germline V lookup: CDR1 SNHLY, CDR2 FYNNEI. CDR3 protein: CASRKGLAVYEQYF. CDR3 nucleotide sequence: TGTGCCAGCAGGAAGGGGTTAGCGGTCTACGAGCAGTACTTC.

V gene TRBV19 combines with J gene TRBJ1-1; tentative D call: TRBD1 (6 bases). The CDR3 is 12 residues long. Trimming pared 7 bases from V and 11 bases from J, leaving 17 bases between. CDR1 is LNHDA and CDR2 is SQIVND in the germline V gene (reference sequence). The CDR3 loop is CASTSGGGAAFF. In DNA, the CDR3 is TGTGCCAGTACTAGTGGTGGGGGCGCGGCTTTCTTT.